This T cell receptor beta chain was captured by sequencing in a study of blood T cell repertoires in COVID-19. Study context: The United States, Italy and Spain were the sources of the acute and convalescent COVID-19 samples. PBMCs, B-cell-depleted T cells, or T cells were the source of the cDNA or gDNA that made up the material.

The germline gives CDR1 SGHTA, CDR2 FQGNSA. J gave up 8 bases and V 5 bases, and 11 bases lay outside the gene matches. CDR3 length equals 15 residues. Clones were read by immunoSEQ multiplex PCR, and TCRdb kept only the in-frame ones, dropping some. The sample has fewer than 100,000 clones; around nine tenths are singletons. The sample was peripheral blood. The receptor was isolated from an elderly woman with acute or convalescent COVID-19. The chain is built from TRBV7-2 and TRBJ1-2; 10 bases line up with TRBD1. The CDR3 DNA sequence: TGTGCCAGCAGCCTAGACAGGGGGCGGGGAGGAGGCTACACCTTC. It encodes CASSLDRGRGGGYTF. Looking up the rest from reference TRBV7-2 and TRBJ1-2 gives the full variable domain: GAGVSQSPSNKVTEKGKDVELRCDPISGHTALYWYRQSLGQGLEFLIYFQGNSAPDKSGLPSDRFSAERTGGSVSTLTIQRTQQEDSAVYLCASSLDRGRGGGYTFGSGTRLTVV.